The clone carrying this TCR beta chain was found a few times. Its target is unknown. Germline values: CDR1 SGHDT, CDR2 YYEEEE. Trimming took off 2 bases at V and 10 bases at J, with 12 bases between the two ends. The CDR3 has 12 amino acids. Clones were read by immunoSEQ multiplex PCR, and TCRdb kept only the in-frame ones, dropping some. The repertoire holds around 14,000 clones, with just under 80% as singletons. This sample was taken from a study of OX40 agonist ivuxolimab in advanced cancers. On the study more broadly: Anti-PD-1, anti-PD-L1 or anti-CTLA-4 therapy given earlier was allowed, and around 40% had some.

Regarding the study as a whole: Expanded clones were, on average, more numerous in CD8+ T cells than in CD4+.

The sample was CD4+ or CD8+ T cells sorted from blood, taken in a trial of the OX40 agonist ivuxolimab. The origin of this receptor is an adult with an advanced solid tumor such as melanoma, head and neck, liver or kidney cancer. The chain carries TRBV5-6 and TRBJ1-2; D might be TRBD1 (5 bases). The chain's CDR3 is CASSLAGIDYTF. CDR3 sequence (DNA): TGTGCCAGCAGCTTAGCAGGGATTGACTACACCTTC.